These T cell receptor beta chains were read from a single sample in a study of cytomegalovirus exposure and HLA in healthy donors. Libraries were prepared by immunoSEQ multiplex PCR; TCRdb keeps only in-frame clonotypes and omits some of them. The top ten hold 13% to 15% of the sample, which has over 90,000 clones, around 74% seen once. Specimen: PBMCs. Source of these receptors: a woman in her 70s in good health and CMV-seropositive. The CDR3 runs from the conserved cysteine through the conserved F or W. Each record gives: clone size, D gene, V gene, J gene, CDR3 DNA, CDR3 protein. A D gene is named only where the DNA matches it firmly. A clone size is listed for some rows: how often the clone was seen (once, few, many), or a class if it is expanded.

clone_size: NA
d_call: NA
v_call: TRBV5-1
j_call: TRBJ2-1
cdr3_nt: TGCGCCAGCAGCTCCGGCACTAATAACAATGAGCAGTTCTTC
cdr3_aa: CASSSGTNNNEQFF

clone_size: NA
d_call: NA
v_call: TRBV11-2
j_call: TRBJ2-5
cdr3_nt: TGTGCCAGCAGCTTAGAGGCAGGTGGGGAGACCCAGTACTTC
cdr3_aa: CASSLEAGGETQYF

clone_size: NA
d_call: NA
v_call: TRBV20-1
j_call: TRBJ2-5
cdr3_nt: TGCAGTGGGCAAACTAGCTCCCAGTACTTC
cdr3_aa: CSGQTSSQYF

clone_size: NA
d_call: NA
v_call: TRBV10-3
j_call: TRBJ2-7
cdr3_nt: TGTGCCATCACAGGGGAGATATCAAGCTCCTACGAGCAGTACTTC
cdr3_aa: CAITGEISSSYEQYF

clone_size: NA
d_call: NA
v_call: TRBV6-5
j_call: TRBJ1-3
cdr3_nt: TGTGCCAGCAAAGAGATTAGCTCTGGAAACACCATATATTTT
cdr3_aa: CASKEISSGNTIYF

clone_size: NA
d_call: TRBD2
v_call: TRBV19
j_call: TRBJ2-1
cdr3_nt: TGTGCCAGTAGTCCTGGGACTAGCGGGAGTAATGAGCAGTTCTTC
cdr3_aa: CASSPGTSGSNEQFF

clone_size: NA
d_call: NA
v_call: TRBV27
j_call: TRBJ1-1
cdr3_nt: TGTGCCAGCAGTTTATCGCGGACAGCTGAAGCTTTCTTT
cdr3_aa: CASSLSRTAEAFF

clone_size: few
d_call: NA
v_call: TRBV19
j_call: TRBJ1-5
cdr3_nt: TGTGCCAGTAGTGCAGGGGTCGGTCAGCCCCAGCATTTT
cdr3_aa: CASSAGVGQPQHF

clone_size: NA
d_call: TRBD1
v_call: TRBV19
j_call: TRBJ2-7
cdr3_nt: TGTGCCAGTATGGGACAGGCCTACGAGCAGTACTTC
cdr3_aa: CASMGQAYEQYF

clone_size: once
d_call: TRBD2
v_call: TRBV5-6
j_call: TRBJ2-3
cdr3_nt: TGTGCCAGCAGCCCGCTTAGCGGGGACCGGCATACGCAGTATTTT
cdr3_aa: CASSPLSGDRHTQYF